The next 27 T cell receptor beta chains were all read from a single sample in a study of T cell responses to AZD1222 COVID-19 vaccine. Assay used: immunoSEQ multiplex PCR; TCRdb lists only in-frame clones, some missing. The data show about 140,000 clones, 80% to 95% seen once. The specimen comprised peripheral blood, sampled on day 0 of AZD1222 vaccination. The source of these receptors is an adult in good health.

The V and J genes are TRBV7-8 and TRBJ1-5; maybe TRBD1 (6 bases). CDR1 and CDR2 from the germline V gene are SGHVS and FQNEAQ. This CDR3 comprises 15 residues. The ends were cut back, 2 bases at V and 1 base at J, with 9 bases in the middle. CDR3 sequence reads: CASSLTGASNQPQHF. The CDR3 region has the DNA TGTGCCAGCAGCTTAACGGGGGCGAGCAATCAGCCCCAGCATTTT.

The chain has TRBV6-6 and TRBJ1-1, with D possibly being TRBD1 (5 bases). This CDR3 is built from 16 residues. Between the trimmed V and J ends, which lost 8 bases and 3 bases, there was a span of 22 bases. Germline V lookup: CDR1 MNHNY, CDR2 SVGAGI (reference sequence). In nucleotides, the CDR3 is TGTGCCAGCGCTAAAAGCCGGTCTGGGGGGGACACTGAAGCTTTCTTT. Its protein is CASAKSRSGGDTEAFF.

V is TRBV2 and J is TRBJ2-3; 7 nucleotides align to TRBD2. The CDR3 totals 13 residues. Germline V lookup: CDR1 SNHLY, CDR2 FYNNEI. The ends lost 5 bases at V and 4 bases at J; junction bases unmatched: 3. The CDR3 protein is CASSQLASDTQYF. CDR3 nucleotide sequence: TGTGCCAGCAGTCAACTAGCGTCAGATACGCAGTATTTT.

This chain uses TRBV4-3 with TRBJ2-5, with 9 bases lining up with TRBD2. CDR3 length: 17 residues. J was trimmed by 5 bases and V by 0 bases; bases with no gene match: 10. Germline assignment: CDR1 LGHNA and CDR2 YSLEER. The CDR3 protein is CASSQEVASGKLETQYF. The CDR3 region has the DNA TGCGCCAGCAGCCAAGAGGTCGCTAGCGGGAAACTTGAGACCCAGTACTTC.

This chain links TRBV19 with TRBJ2-4; D is perhaps TRBD1 (7 bases). The CDR3 spans 16 residues. The germline gives CDR1 LNHDA, CDR2 SQIVND (reference sequence). Trimming left V 6 bases short and J 1 base short, with 16 bases between. The CDR3 sequence: CASSIQGRSAKNIQYF. DNA of the CDR3: TGTGCCAGTAGCATACAGGGGAGGTCCGCCAAAAACATTCAGTACTTC.

CDR3 DNA: TGTGCCAGCAGCATGGAACAGGGCGCGCGGACCAATGGCTACACCTTC. Its translation is CASSMEQGARTNGYTF. V usage is TRBV7-2 and J usage is TRBJ1-2, with TRBD1 as a possible D gene (6 bases). The V gene lost 5 bases and the J gene lost 6 bases, with 22 bases spanning the gap. The CDR3 has 16 residues. From germline, CDR1 is SGHTA and CDR2 FQGNSA.

This chain connects TRBV30 to TRBJ1-1, with 7 bases identical to TRBD1. With 7 bases clipped from V and 0 bases from J, the junction kept 5 bases outside the gene matches. The germline V gene encodes CDR1 GTSNPN and CDR2 SVGIG (reference sequence). This CDR3 spans 13 amino acids. The CDR3 region is CASRGGLNTEAFF. The CDR3 bases are TGTGCCTCCCGAGGGGGCCTGAACACTGAAGCTTTCTTT.

The chain employs TRBV28 and TRBJ1-6; perhaps TRBD1 as D (6 bases). V lost 6 bases and J 6 bases, leaving 18 bases between the germline ends. The CDR3 has 16 amino acids. Germline V lookup: CDR1 MDHEN, CDR2 SYDVKM. This CDR3 reads CASSFGGTSGNSPLHF. As DNA, the CDR3 is TGTGCCAGCAGCTTCGGTGGGACATCCGGTAATTCACCCCTCCACTTT.

The chain joins TRBV5-1 to TRBJ2-3, with unresolved D. Germline CDR1 SGHRS, CDR2 YFSETQ. The CDR3 has 15 amino acids. V was trimmed by 3 bases and J by 2 bases, leaving 13 bases between them. The CDR3 DNA reads TGCGCCAGCAGCTCCGCTAATCTTAACACAGATACGCAGTATTTT. Amino acids: CASSSANLNTDTQYF.

This chain connects TRBV6-5 to TRBJ2-3; D not resolved. V was clipped by 6 bases and J by 3 bases, with 4 bases between them. Germline assignment: CDR1 MNHEY and CDR2 SVGAGI. The CDR3 runs to 11 residues. The CDR3: CASRLTDTQYF. CDR3 nucleotides: TGTGCCAGCAGATTAACAGATACGCAGTATTTT.

This chain connects TRBV4-1 to TRBJ2-2, with D possibly being TRBD2 (5 bases). Germline V gene lookup returns CDR1 MGHRA and CDR2 YSYEKL. The CDR3 contains 14 residues. V gave up 4 bases and J gave up 4 bases, with 10 bases separating them. This CDR3 reads CASSPTDFTGELFF. As DNA, the CDR3 is TGCGCCAGCAGCCCTACGGACTTCACCGGGGAGCTGTTTTTT.

In this sample, this clone is medium-sized. The V and J genes are TRBV30 and TRBJ2-2; 10 bases align to TRBD1. Trimming at V came to 8 bases and at J to 3 bases, leaving 9 bases not matched to a gene. Germline values: CDR1 GTSNPN, CDR2 SVGIG (reference sequence). The CDR3 is 15 amino acids. In nucleotides, the CDR3 is TGTGCCCACAAACGAGGGACAGGGGACACCGGGGAGCTGTTTTTT. Translating it yields CAHKRGTGDTGELFF.

This clone was counted a single time. The chain is built from TRBV19 and TRBJ2-3, with 8 bases fitting TRBD2. The CDR3 consists of 15 residues. Germline V gene lookup returns CDR1 LNHDA and CDR2 SQIVND (reference sequence). J gave up 9 bases and V 5 bases, and 13 bases lay outside the gene matches. In DNA form, the CDR3 reads TGTGCCAGTAGTCCCTCGGGGGGGGCGCAACAAACGCAGTATTTT. This gives the protein CASSPSGGAQQTQYF.

The J gene is TRBJ2-1, the V gene TRBV9; 13 bases fit TRBD2. Trimming took 0 bases from V and 12 from J; bases not matched to a gene: 9. This CDR3 contains 16 residues. CDR1 is SGDLS and CDR2 is YYNGEE in the germline V gene. The CDR3 loop reads CASSVDYGLAGEGQFF. CDR3 nucleotides: TGTGCCAGCAGCGTAGATTATGGACTAGCGGGAGAAGGGCAGTTCTTC. The entire variable domain, with the rest obtained from reference TRBV9 and TRBJ2-1, is as follows: DSGVTQTPKHLITATGQRVTLRCSPRSGDLSVYWYQQSLDQGLQFLIQYYNGEERAKGNILERFSAQQFPDLHSELNLSSLELGDSALYFCASSVDYGLAGEGQFFGPGTRLTVL.

This CDR3 is CASSLGSGEPYEQYF. The CDR3 DNA is TGTGCCAGCAGCTTAGGGTCGGGAGAACCCTACGAGCAGTACTTC. This chain uses TRBV13 with TRBJ2-7, with D perhaps TRBD2 (6 bases). The ends were cut back, 0 bases at V and 2 bases at J, with 11 bases in the middle. Germline CDR1 PRHDT, CDR2 FYEKMQ (reference sequence). This CDR3 has 15 residues.

The chain is built from TRBV4-1 and TRBJ1-1, with D uncertain. Trimming left V 0 bases short and J 6 bases short, with 8 bases between. The length of the CDR3 is 13 residues. The V gene's germline CDR1 is MGHRA and CDR2 YSYEKL. CDR3 in amino acids: CASSQDHRAEAFF. The CDR3 nucleotides read TGCGCCAGCAGCCAAGATCACCGGGCTGAAGCTTTCTTT.

This rearrangement joins TRBV6-6 to TRBJ2-7; 7 positions agree with TRBD1. The CDR3 totals 13 residues. CDR1 is MNHNY, CDR2 SVGAGI, per germline (reference sequence). The junction had 5 bases not matched to a gene; V was cut back by 8 bases and J by 1 base. The CDR3 DNA is TGTGCCAGCGTGGGACAGACGTCCTACGAGCAGTACTTC. Translating it yields CASVGQTSYEQYF.

V is TRBV25-1 and J is TRBJ2-3; unclear D gene. This CDR3 has 14 amino acids. Trimming took 3 bases from V and 6 from J, leaving 13 bases between them. From germline, CDR1 is MGHDK and CDR2 SYGVNS. DNA of the CDR3: TGTGCCAGCAGTGATGAAGGTCTCGGTGATACGCAGTATTTT. Translating it yields CASSDEGLGDTQYF.

This rearrangement joins TRBV6-5 to TRBJ2-1; 12 bases fit TRBD2. The J segment lost 2 bases and the V segment lost 5 bases, leaving 1 base of the junction unmatched. In germline, CDR1 is MNHEY, CDR2 SVGAGI. The CDR3 is 15 residues long. This CDR3 is CASSLAGGTYNEQFF. The CDR3 DNA reads as TGTGCCAGCAGTCTAGCGGGAGGGACCTACAATGAGCAGTTCTTC.

The CDR3 sequence: CASSLGLAGGGETQYF. CDR3 DNA sequence: TGCGCCAGCAGCCTGGGACTAGCGGGAGGCGGGGAGACCCAGTACTTC. V is TRBV4-3 and J is TRBJ2-5, with 15 bases that match TRBD2. The CDR3 is made up of 16 amino acids. V dropped 4 bases and J dropped 5; count of bases not matched to a gene: 5. The germline gives CDR1 LGHNA, CDR2 YSLEER.

The chain couples TRBV18 to TRBJ2-7; perhaps TRBD2 as D (5 bases). V lost 3 bases and J lost 6, with 12 bases in between. The CDR3 spans 13 residues. Germline CDR1 is KGHSH and CDR2 is LQKENI. The CDR3 coding sequence is TGTGCCAGCTCACCTCCATCGCGGGTCGAGCAGTACTTC. This translates into CASSPPSRVEQYF.

V usage is TRBV25-1 and J usage is TRBJ2-3; the D is unclear. V lost 3 bases to trimming and J lost 1 base, with 5 bases between them. The germline V gene encodes CDR1 MGHDK and CDR2 SYGVNS. The CDR3 covers 13 residues. This CDR3 reads CASSDSGTDTQYF. CDR3 DNA sequence: TGTGCCAGCAGTGATTCTGGCACAGATACGCAGTATTTT.

The rearrangement links TRBV6-1 to TRBJ2-1; D uncertain. Trimming stripped 3 bases from V and 4 bases from J, with 7 bases between. Germline V CDR1 and CDR2: MNHNS, SASEGT. This CDR3 has 13 residues. The CDR3 region has the DNA TGTGCCAGCAGTGACCACCCTTACAATGAGCAGTTCTTC. It encodes CASSDHPYNEQFF.

The chain combines TRBV6-4 with TRBJ1-2, with D tentatively TRBD1 (5 bases). CDR1 and CDR2 from the germline V gene are MRHNA and SNTAGT. V shed 0 bases and J shed 4 bases, with 9 bases lying between them. The CDR3 has 14 residues. The CDR3 reads CASSDSPGTYGYTF. In DNA, the CDR3 is TGTGCCAGCAGTGACTCGCCAGGGACCTATGGCTACACCTTC.

The chain joins TRBV28 to TRBJ2-7; 14 bases agree with TRBD2. The junction had 6 bases not matched to a gene; V was cut back by 2 bases and J by 0 bases. Looked up from germline, CDR1 is MDHEN and CDR2 is SYDVKM. The CDR3 extends over 18 amino acids. This chain's CDR3 is CASSLRTSGRRISYEQYF. CDR3 sequence (DNA): TGTGCCAGCAGTTTAAGGACTAGCGGGAGGAGAATCTCCTACGAGCAGTACTTC.

This sequence joins TRBV3-1 (or the pseudogene TRBV3-2) and TRBJ2-7, with TRBD2 identical over 9 bases. The CDR3 is made up of 15 amino acids. V was clipped by 5 bases and J by 5 bases; unmatched bases: 10. CDR1 is LGHDT, CDR2 YNNKEL, per germline (reference sequence). As DNA, the CDR3 is TGTGCCAGCAGCTTTCATAGCGGGAGCTCAGACGAGCAGTACTTC. Translated, it gives CASSFHSGSSDEQYF.

V is TRBV19 and J is TRBJ2-7; perhaps D is TRBD1 or TRBD2 (7 bases each). V was shortened by 3 bases and J by 2 bases, with 11 bases between the two germline ends. The CDR3 has 14 residues. The germline gives CDR1 LNHDA, CDR2 SQIVND (reference sequence). CDR3 sequence (DNA): TGTGCCAGTAGTATCCAGGGGGGGACCTACGAGCAGTACTTC. This codes for CASSIQGGTYEQYF.